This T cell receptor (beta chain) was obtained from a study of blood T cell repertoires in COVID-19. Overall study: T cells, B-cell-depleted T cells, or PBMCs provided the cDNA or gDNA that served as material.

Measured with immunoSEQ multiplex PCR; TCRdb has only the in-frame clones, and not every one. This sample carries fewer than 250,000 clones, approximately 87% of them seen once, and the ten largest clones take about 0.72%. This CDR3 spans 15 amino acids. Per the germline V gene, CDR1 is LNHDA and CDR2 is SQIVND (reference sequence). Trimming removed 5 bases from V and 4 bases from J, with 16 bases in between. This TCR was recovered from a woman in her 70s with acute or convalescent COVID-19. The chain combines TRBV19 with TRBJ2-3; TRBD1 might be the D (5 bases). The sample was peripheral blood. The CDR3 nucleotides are TGTGCCAGTAGTCTAAGACAGCAGGGCCCAGATACGCAGTATTTT. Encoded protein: CASSLRQQGPDTQYF.